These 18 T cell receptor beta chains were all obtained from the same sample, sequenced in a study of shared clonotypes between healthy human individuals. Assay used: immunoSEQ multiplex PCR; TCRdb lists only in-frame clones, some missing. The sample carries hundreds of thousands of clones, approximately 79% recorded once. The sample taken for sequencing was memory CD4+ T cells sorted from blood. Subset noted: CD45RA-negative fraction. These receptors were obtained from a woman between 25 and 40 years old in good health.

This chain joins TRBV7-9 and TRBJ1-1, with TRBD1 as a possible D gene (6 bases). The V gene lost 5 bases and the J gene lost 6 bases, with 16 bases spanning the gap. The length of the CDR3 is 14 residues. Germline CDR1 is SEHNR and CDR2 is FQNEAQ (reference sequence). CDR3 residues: CASSAIGGLAEAFF. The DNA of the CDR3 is TGTGCCAGCAGCGCTATCGGGGGGCTGGCTGAAGCTTTCTTT.

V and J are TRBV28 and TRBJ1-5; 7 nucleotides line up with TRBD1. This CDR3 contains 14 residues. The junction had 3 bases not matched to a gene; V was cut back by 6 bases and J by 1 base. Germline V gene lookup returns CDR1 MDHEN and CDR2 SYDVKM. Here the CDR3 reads CASSPGGSNQPQHF. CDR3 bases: TGTGCCAGCAGCCCAGGGGGAAGCAATCAGCCCCAGCATTTT. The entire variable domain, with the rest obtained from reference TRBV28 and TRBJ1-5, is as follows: DVKVTQSSRYLVKRTGEKVFLECVQDMDHENMFWYRQDPGLGLRLIYFSYDVKMKEKGDIPEGYSVSREKKERFSLILESASTNQTSMYLCASSPGGSNQPQHFGDGTRLSIL.

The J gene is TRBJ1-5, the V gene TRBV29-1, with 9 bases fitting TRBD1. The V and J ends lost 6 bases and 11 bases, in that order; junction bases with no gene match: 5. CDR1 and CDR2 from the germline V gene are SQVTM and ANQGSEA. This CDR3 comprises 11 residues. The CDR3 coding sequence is TGCAGCGTCAAACAGGGGGCGGCCCAGCATTTT. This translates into CSVKQGAAQHF.

The CDR3 loop is CASRPGQGRDGYTF. The CDR3 DNA is TGTGCCAGCAGACCTGGACAGGGCCGGGACGGCTACACCTTC. V gene TRBV9 combines with J gene TRBJ1-2; 8 positions agree with TRBD1. The CDR3 sequence is 14 residues long. V shed 5 bases and J 8 bases; nucleotides not matched to a gene: 11. Germline V CDR1 and CDR2: SGDLS, YYNGEE.

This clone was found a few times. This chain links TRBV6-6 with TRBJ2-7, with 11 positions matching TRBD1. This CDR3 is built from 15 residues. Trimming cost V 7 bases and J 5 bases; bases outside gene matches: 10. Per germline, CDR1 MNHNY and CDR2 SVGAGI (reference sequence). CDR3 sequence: CASNVGQGAGDEQYF. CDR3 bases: TGTGCCAGCAACGTAGGACAGGGGGCAGGTGACGAGCAGTACTTC.

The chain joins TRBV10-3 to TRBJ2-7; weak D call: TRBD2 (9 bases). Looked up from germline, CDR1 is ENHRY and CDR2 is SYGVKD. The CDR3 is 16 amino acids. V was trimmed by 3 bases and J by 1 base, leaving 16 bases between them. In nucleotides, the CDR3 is TGTGCCATCAGTGAAGCTAGCGGGACAGGATCCTACGAGCAGTACTTC. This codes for CAISEASGTGSYEQYF.

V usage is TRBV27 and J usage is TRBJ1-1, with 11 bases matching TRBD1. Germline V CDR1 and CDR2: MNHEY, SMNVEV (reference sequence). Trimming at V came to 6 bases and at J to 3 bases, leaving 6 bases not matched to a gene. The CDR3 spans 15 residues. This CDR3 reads CASRGRTGGDTEAFF. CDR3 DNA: TGTGCCAGCAGGGGACGGACAGGGGGCGACACTGAAGCTTTCTTT.

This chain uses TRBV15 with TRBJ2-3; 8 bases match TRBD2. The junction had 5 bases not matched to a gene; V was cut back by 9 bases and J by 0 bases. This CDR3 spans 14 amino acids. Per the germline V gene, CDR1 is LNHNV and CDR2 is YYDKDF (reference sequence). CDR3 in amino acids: CATRTSGSTDTQYF. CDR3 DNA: TGTGCCACTCGAACTAGCGGAAGCACAGATACGCAGTATTTT.

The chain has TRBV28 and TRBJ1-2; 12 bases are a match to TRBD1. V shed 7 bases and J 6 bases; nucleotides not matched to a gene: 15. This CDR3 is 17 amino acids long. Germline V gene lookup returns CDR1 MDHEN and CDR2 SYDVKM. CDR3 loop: CASIPGTGGSLGDGYTF. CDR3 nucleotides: TGTGCCAGCATCCCCGGGACAGGGGGCTCTCTAGGGGATGGCTACACCTTC.

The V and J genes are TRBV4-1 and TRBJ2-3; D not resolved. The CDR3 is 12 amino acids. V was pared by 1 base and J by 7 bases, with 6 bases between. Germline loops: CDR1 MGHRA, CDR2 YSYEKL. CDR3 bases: TGCGCCAGCAGCCAAGTAATGAATACGCAGTATTTT. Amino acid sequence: CASSQVMNTQYF.

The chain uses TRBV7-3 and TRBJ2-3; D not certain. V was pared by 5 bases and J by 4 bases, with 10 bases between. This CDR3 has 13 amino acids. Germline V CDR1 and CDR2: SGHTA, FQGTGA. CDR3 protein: CASSQPGSDTQYF. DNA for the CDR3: TGTGCCAGCAGCCAGCCCGGGTCAGATACGCAGTATTTT.

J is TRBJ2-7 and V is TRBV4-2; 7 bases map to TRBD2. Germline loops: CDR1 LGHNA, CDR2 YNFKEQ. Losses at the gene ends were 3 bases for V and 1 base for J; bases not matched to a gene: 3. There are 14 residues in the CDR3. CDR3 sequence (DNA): TGTGCCAGCAGCCACGGGACTAATTCCTACGAGCAGTACTTC. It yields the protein CASSHGTNSYEQYF.

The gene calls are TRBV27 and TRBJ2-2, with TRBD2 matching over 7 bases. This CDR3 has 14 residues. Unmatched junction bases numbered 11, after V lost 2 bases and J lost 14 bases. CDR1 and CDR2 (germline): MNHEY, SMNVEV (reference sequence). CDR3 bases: TGTGCCAGCAGTTTAAGACCGCAGGGAGGGCATCTGTTTTTT. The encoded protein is CASSLRPQGGHLFF.

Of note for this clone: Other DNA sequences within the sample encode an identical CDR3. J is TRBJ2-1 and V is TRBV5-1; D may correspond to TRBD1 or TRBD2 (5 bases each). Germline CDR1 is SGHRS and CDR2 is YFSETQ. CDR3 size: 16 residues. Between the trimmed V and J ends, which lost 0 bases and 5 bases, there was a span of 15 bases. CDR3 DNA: TGCGCCAGCAGCTTGGCCCTTAGAGAGGGACACAATGAGCAGTTCTTC. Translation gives CASSLALREGHNEQFF.

The chain's CDR3 is CASSLERGEIYEQYF. For the CDR3, the DNA is TGTGCCAGCAGCCTTGAGCGGGGGGAAATCTACGAGCAGTACTTC. The chain employs TRBV7-8 and TRBJ2-7; 9 positions agree with TRBD2. Per the germline V gene, CDR1 is SGHVS and CDR2 is FQNEAQ. The V segment lost 5 bases and the J segment 3 bases; nucleotides outside the gene matches: 8. This CDR3 region has 15 residues.

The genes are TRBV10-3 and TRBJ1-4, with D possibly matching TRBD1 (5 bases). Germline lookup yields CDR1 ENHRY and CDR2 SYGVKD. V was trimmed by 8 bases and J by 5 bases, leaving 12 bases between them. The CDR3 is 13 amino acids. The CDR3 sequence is CAIGAGRNEKLFF. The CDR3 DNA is TGTGCCATCGGGGCCGGGAGGAATGAAAAACTGTTTTTT.

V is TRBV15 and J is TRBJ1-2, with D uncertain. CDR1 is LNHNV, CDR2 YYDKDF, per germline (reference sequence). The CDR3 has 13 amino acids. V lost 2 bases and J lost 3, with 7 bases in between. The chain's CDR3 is CATSRRTDYGYTF. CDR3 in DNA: TGTGCCACCAGCAGAAGGACGGACTATGGCTACACCTTC.

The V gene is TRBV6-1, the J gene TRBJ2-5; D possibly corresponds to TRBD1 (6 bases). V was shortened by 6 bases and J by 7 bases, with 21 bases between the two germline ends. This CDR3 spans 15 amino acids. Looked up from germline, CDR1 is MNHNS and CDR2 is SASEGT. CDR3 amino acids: CASRGTTVLSLTQYF. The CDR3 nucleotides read TGTGCCAGCAGGGGGACAACCGTCCTTTCTTTGACCCAGTACTTC.